Below are 13 T cell receptor beta chains sequenced from a single sample in a study of cytomegalovirus exposure and HLA in healthy donors. Primers: 60 Vbeta forward and 13 Jbeta reverse. Sequenced by immunoSEQ multiplex PCR; TCRdb stores in-frame clones only, minus some. The sample contains nearly 110,000 clones, roughly four fifths of which appear only once. Material: PBMCs. The receptors were gathered from a young man in good health and CMV-seronegative.

In this sample, this clone turned up once. This probably arose from a read error, given a far larger clone one base away. The chain uses TRBV19 and TRBJ1-6, with D perhaps TRBD1 (6 bases). The CDR3 is 13 residues long. Germline CDR1 LNHDA, CDR2 SQIVND (reference sequence). This CDR3 reads CASTQGSLGPPHF. The CDR3, as DNA: TGTGCCAGCACACAGGGCTCCTTGGGGCCCCCCCACTTT.

V gene TRBV19 combines with J gene TRBJ2-5; TRBD2 aligns across 12 bases. Trimming took 7 bases from V and 5 from J; bases not matched to a gene: 8. The CDR3 consists of 15 residues. Germline CDR1 and CDR2: LNHDA and SQIVND (reference sequence). CDR3 coding DNA: TGTGCCAGTAACCAACTAGCGGGGGGTTCTGAGACCCAGTACTTC. Protein product: CASNQLAGGSETQYF.

This clone has only one observation. V gene TRBV6-4 combines with J gene TRBJ2-2; possibly TRBD1 for D (6 bases). V was cut by 6 bases and J by 6 bases, with 11 bases left in between. Germline V CDR1 and CDR2: MRHNA, SNTAGT. This CDR3 region has 13 residues. Here the CDR3 reads CASRNTGSGELFF. The DNA of the CDR3 is TGTGCCAGCAGGAATACAGGGTCCGGGGAGCTGTTTTTT.

V gene TRBV7-6 combines with J gene TRBJ2-7, with 10 bases lining up with TRBD2. The CDR3 runs to 15 residues. Germline V gene data show CDR1 as SGHVS and CDR2 as FNYEAQ. J gave up 4 bases and V 4 bases, and 7 bases lay outside the gene matches. CDR3 sequence: CASSSYRGLAYEQYF. The CDR3 DNA is TGTGCCAGCAGCTCTTACAGGGGACTAGCGTACGAGCAGTACTTC. The full variable domain, with the rest looked up from reference TRBV7-6 and TRBJ2-7, is GAGVSQSPRYKVTKRGQDVALRCDPISGHVSLYWYRQALGQGPEFLTYFNYEAQQDKSGLPNDRFSAERPEGSISTLTIQRTEQRDSAMYRCASSSYRGLAYEQYFGPGTRLTVT.

In nucleotides, the CDR3 is TGTGCCAGCAGTCCCCGGGGCGGGGGCTCCTACGAGCAGTACTTC. It specifies CASSPRGGGSYEQYF. This chain uses TRBV27 with TRBJ2-7, with TRBD2 identical over 7 bases. Unmatched junction bases numbered 7, after V lost 5 bases and J lost 0 bases. This CDR3 spans 15 amino acids. Per the germline V gene, CDR1 is MNHEY and CDR2 is SMNVEV (reference sequence).

J is TRBJ2-3 and V is TRBV7-2; TRBD1 matches at 8 bases. This CDR3 has 15 amino acids. The germline gives CDR1 SGHTA, CDR2 FQGNSA. J lost 4 bases, V lost 1 base, and 4 bases had no gene match. The CDR3 nucleotides are TGTGCCAGCAGCTTAGGACAGGGGAGTGCAGATACGCAGTATTTT. Translated, it gives CASSLGQGSADTQYF. Supplemented by reference TRBV7-2 and TRBJ2-3, the full variable domain reads GAGVSQSPSNKVTEKGKDVELRCDPISGHTALYWYRQSLGQGLEFLIYFQGNSAPDKSGLPSDRFSAERTGGSVSTLTIQRTQQEDSAVYLCASSLGQGSADTQYFGPGTRLTVL.

This clone was observed a few times. This sequence joins TRBV5-4 and TRBJ2-7; D possibly corresponds to TRBD2 (6 bases). The CDR3 runs 16 residues. Trimming left V 0 bases short and J 2 bases short, with 15 bases between. The germline V gene has CDR1 SGHNT and CDR2 YYREEE (reference sequence). CDR3 in DNA: TGTGCCAGCAGCTTGGTCCAGGCACTAGCCGCCTACGAGCAGTACTTC. Its protein product is CASSLVQALAAYEQYF. Complete variable domain (other parts from reference TRBV5-4 and TRBJ2-7): ETGVTQSPTHLIKTRGQQVTLRCSSQSGHNTVSWYQQALGQGPQFIFQYYREEENGRGNFPPRFSGLQFPNYSSELNVNALELDDSALYLCASSLVQALAAYEQYFGPGTRLTVT.

The chain links TRBV27 to TRBJ1-2, with 7 positions matching TRBD1. V was pared by 6 bases and J by 9 bases, with 16 bases of the junction left unmatched. This CDR3 has 15 amino acids. Germline CDR1 and CDR2: MNHEY and SMNVEV (reference sequence). The CDR3 reads CASREVVPGQSSYTF. CDR3 sequence (DNA): TGTGCCAGCAGAGAGGTGGTCCCGGGACAGAGCAGCTACACCTTC.

The chain joins TRBV5-6 to TRBJ2-7; D may be TRBD1 (6 bases). V was shortened by 1 base and J by 4 bases, with 18 bases between the two germline ends. CDR1 and CDR2 (germline): SGHDT, YYEEEE. This CDR3 has 16 amino acids. The CDR3 sequence is CASSLQGTHVQYEQYF. In DNA, the CDR3 is TGTGCCAGCAGCTTGCAGGGGACCCACGTCCAATACGAGCAGTACTTC.

This chain links TRBV11-2 with TRBJ2-5; D is possibly TRBD1 (6 bases). The V end was cut by 2 bases, the J end by 1 base, with 14 bases between. This CDR3 is built from 16 residues. CDR1 is SGHAT, CDR2 FQNNGV, per germline. CDR3 loop: CASSLSGQGSQETQYF. DNA for the CDR3: TGTGCCAGCAGCTTATCAGGGCAGGGGAGCCAAGAGACCCAGTACTTC.

The chain joins TRBV19 to TRBJ1-5; D possibly corresponds to TRBD1 (6 bases). Germline V CDR1 and CDR2: LNHDA, SQIVND (reference sequence). V was trimmed by 7 bases and J by 6 bases, leaving 19 bases between them. The CDR3 runs to 15 residues. CDR3: CASIAGGGAGQPQHF. The CDR3 nucleotides are TGTGCCAGTATCGCGGGAGGGGGGGCGGGTCAGCCCCAGCATTTT. The entire variable domain, with the rest obtained from reference TRBV19 and TRBJ1-5, is as follows: DGGITQSPKYLFRKEGQNVTLSCEQNLNHDAMYWYRQDPGQGLRLIYYSQIVNDFQKGDIAEGYSVSREKKESFPLTVTSAQKNPTAFYLCASIAGGGAGQPQHFGDGTRLSIL.

V is TRBV5-5 and J is TRBJ2-7; 8 nucleotides line up with TRBD1. Germline-derived CDR1 and CDR2 are SGHKS and YYEKEE (reference sequence). The CDR3 is made up of 15 amino acids. Trimming cost V 4 bases and J 4 bases; bases outside gene matches: 10. The CDR3 nucleotides are TGTGCCAGCAGCCCCTCTGGTTGGACAGGGTACGAGCAGTACTTC. It specifies CASSPSGWTGYEQYF.

The chain has TRBV5-6 and TRBJ2-1; 8 bases line up with TRBD2. Trimming removed 1 base from V and 4 bases from J; junction bases left unmatched: 4. Germline-derived CDR1 and CDR2 are SGHDT and YYEEEE. The CDR3 runs to 15 residues. The CDR3: CASSLWLAGYNEQFF. The DNA for the CDR3 is TGTGCCAGCAGCTTGTGGTTAGCGGGATACAATGAGCAGTTCTTC.